A selection of T cell receptor beta chains follows, all from one sample in a study of blood T cell repertoires in COVID-19. TCRdb keeps only in-frame clones here, not all; method: immunoSEQ multiplex PCR. The table lists around 220,000 clones, around 88% of them singletons. The sequencing input was PBMCs or T cells enriched from blood (not recorded which). Receptors were obtained from a woman between 50 and 59 years old with acute COVID-19. The CDR3 runs from the conserved cysteine through the conserved F or W. Fields, in order: clone size, J gene, D gene, V gene, CDR3 protein, CDR3 DNA. D genes are given only for firm matches. Expanded clones are given a class, and other clones once, few, many or no size at all.

>-|TRBJ1-5|TRBD1|TRBV27
CASSLGQGNQPQHF
TGTGCCAGCAGTTTAGGACAGGGAAATCAGCCCCAGCATTTT
>-|TRBJ1-1|-|TRBV5-4
CASGGGDTGGNTEAFF
TGTGCCAGCGGCGGTGGGGACACGGGAGGGAACACTGAAGCTTTCTTT
>-|TRBJ1-4|-|TRBV6-2/TRBV6-3
CASSRGSTNEKLFF
TGTGCCAGCAGTCGCGGATCAACTAATGAAAAACTGTTTTTT
>-|TRBJ2-7|TRBD1|TRBV5-1
CASSLGDGQVPYEQYF
TGCGCCAGCAGCTTGGGGGACGGACAGGTCCCCTACGAGCAGTACTTC
>-|TRBJ1-5|-|TRBV4-1
CASSHEPRYRGNQPQHF
TGCGCCAGCAGCCATGAACCTCGGTACAGGGGCAATCAGCCCCAGCATTTT
>-|TRBJ1-4|-|TRBV12-3/TRBV12-4
CASRFGQNEKLFF
TGTGCCAGCAGATTCGGACAGAATGAAAAACTGTTTTTT
>-|TRBJ2-7|-|TRBV27
CASSLQGGEQYF
TGTGCCAGCAGTCTGCAGGGGGGCGAGCAGTACTTC
>-|TRBJ1-5|-|TRBV9
CASSVDSLGNQPQHF
TGTGCCAGCAGCGTTGACAGTCTTGGAAATCAGCCCCAGCATTTT
>-|TRBJ2-7|TRBD2|TRBV4-1
CASSQGGDPSSYEQYF
TGCGCCAGCAGCCAGGGAGGGGACCCCTCGTCCTACGAGCAGTACTTC
>-|TRBJ1-2|-|TRBV12-3/TRBV12-4
CASSFPGYGYTF
TGTGCCAGCAGTTTTCCAGGCTATGGCTACACCTTC
>-|TRBJ1-2|TRBD1|TRBV7-3
CASSLTHSDRGYYGYTF
TGTGCCAGCAGCTTAACACACTCTGACAGGGGTTATTATGGCTACACCTTC
>once|TRBJ2-1|-|TRBV7-3
CASSLYSPRQGFYNEQFF
TGTGCCAGCAGCTTATACAGCCCCCGCCAGGGGTTTTACAATGAGCAGTTCTTC
>-|TRBJ1-5|-|TRBV28
CASSTVFLPQHF
TGTGCCAGCAGTACAGTATTTTTGCCCCAGCATTTT